This T cell receptor (beta chain) emerged from a study of graft-versus-host responses after intestinal transplantation. Study as a whole: Each recipient received anti-thymocyte globulin induction, then tacrolimus and steroids for approximately three years.

To note about this clone: As yet, its antigen is unknown.

This table comes from immunoSEQ multiplex PCR, and its TCRdb copy is limited to in-frame clones, with some not included. The sample carries roughly 100,000 clones, roughly 93% recorded once. The CDR3 totals 16 residues. Germline V gene sequence: CDR1 LNHDA, CDR2 SQIVND (reference sequence). Trimming took 4 bases from V and 0 from J, leaving 13 bases between them. Source: unstimulated CD8+ T cells sorted from spleen or lymph node cells, taken before intestinal transplant. The J gene is TRBJ2-1, the V gene TRBV19, with D maybe TRBD2 (6 bases). This TCR derives from a human donor who received an intestinal transplant. CDR3 amino acids: CASSTGLLSSYNEQFF. CDR3 bases: TGTGCCAGTAGTACGGGACTCTTGAGCTCCTACAATGAGCAGTTCTTC.